This entry lists 7 T cell receptor beta chains sequenced from one sample in a study of cytomegalovirus exposure and HLA in healthy donors. PCR amplification relied on 60 Vbeta primers (plus 13 Jbeta primers). Clones were sequenced by immunoSEQ multiplex PCR, and TCRdb holds only the in-frame ones, with some missing. Of 85,000 to 100,000 clones detected, roughly 80% appear once; the ten largest clones hold roughly 1.1%. Sequenced input: PBMCs. The origin of the receptors is a girl aged 2 to 10 in good health and CMV-seropositive.

The chain couples TRBV6-5 to TRBJ1-2, with D possibly matching TRBD1 (5 bases). V lost 5 bases to trimming and J lost 6 bases, with 13 bases between them. Germline lookup yields CDR1 MNHEY and CDR2 SVGAGI. The CDR3 is made up of 13 amino acids. DNA for the CDR3: TGTGCCAGCAGTCCTGGCAGGGAAAATGGCTACACCTTC. This sequence encodes CASSPGRENGYTF.

This clone was seen more than once but under ten times. This chain links TRBV5-1 with TRBJ1-1; D is possibly TRBD1 (6 bases). Germline V CDR1 and CDR2: SGHRS, YFSETQ. With 5 bases removed from V and 1 base from J, the gap between germline ends came to 15 bases. The CDR3 contains 15 residues. The CDR3 DNA is TGCGCCAGCAGAAACCCCCCACAGGGGAACACTGAAGCTTTCTTT. This encodes CASRNPPQGNTEAFF.

The table lists this clone with a count of one. The gene calls are TRBV2 and TRBJ2-1; TRBD2 matches 14 bases. Germline V gene lookup returns CDR1 SNHLY and CDR2 FYNNEI. This CDR3 is built from 15 residues. The junction had 2 bases not matched to a gene; V was cut back by 8 bases and J by 2 bases. CDR3 DNA sequence: TGTGCCAGCTCGGGACTAGCGGGAGCCTACAATGAGCAGTTCTTC. It encodes CASSGLAGAYNEQFF. The variable domain in full, with the rest retrieved from reference TRBV2 and TRBJ2-1, is EPEVTQTPSHQVTQMGQEVILRCVPISNHLYFYWYRQILGQKVEFLVSFYNNEISEKSEIFDDQFSVERPDGSNFTLKIRSTKLEDSAMYFCASSGLAGAYNEQFFGPGTRLTVL.

V usage is TRBV2 and J usage is TRBJ2-5, with 8 bases lining up with TRBD1. The CDR3 consists of 14 residues. The junction had 6 bases not matched to a gene; V was cut back by 6 bases and J by 3 bases. Per the germline V gene, CDR1 is SNHLY and CDR2 is FYNNEI. The CDR3 region is CASSSGQGEETQYF. The CDR3 nucleotides are TGTGCCAGCAGCTCCGGACAGGGAGAAGAGACCCAGTACTTC.

This clone has only one observation. The chain links TRBV10-1 to TRBJ2-3; 12 bases are shared with TRBD2. Per the germline V gene, CDR1 is WNHNN and CDR2 is SYGVQD (reference sequence). CDR3 length: 15 residues. Unmatched junction bases numbered 4, after V lost 5 bases and J lost 4 bases. The CDR3 loop reads CASSRTSGISDTQYF. In DNA form, the CDR3 reads TGCGCCAGCAGTCGGACTAGCGGGATCTCAGATACGCAGTATTTT.

This clone was counted between two and nine times. This chain uses TRBV7-9 with TRBJ1-2, with unresolved D. Germline CDR1 reads SEHNR; CDR2 reads FQNEAQ (reference sequence). Deletions cut 0 bases from V and 2 bases from J, with 7 bases between. The CDR3 totals 14 residues. CDR3 nucleotides: TGTGCCAGCAGCTTAGCAGGCAGGAACTATGGCTACACCTTC. The encoded protein is CASSLAGRNYGYTF.

This chain joins TRBV7-3 and TRBJ2-1; D ambiguous. With 5 bases removed from V and 7 bases from J, the gap between germline ends came to 18 bases. This CDR3 is 15 amino acids long. CDR1 is SGHTA and CDR2 is FQGTGA in the germline V gene. The CDR3 spells CASSPFRQTPNEQFF. The CDR3 coding sequence is TGTGCCAGCAGCCCATTTCGGCAGACTCCGAATGAGCAGTTCTTC.